This note documents a single T cell receptor (beta chain) sequence. These data are taken from a study of blood T cell repertoires in COVID-19. The overall study: Samples representing acute and convalescent COVID-19 were sourced from the United States, Italy and Spain.

The germline V gene has CDR1 MGHDK and CDR2 SYGVNS. This CDR3 is built from 15 residues. V lost 3 bases and J lost 7; bases outside the gene matches: 8. TCRdb's table, derived via immunoSEQ multiplex PCR, lists solely in-frame clones and lacks some. The sample consists of 250,000 to 300,000 clones, around 86% of them appearing once. This TCR was recovered from a man younger than 30 with active or convalescent COVID-19. Sequenced material: peripheral blood. The chain is built from TRBV25-1 and TRBJ1-4; 7 nucleotides align to TRBD1. The CDR3 here is CASSDATGSGEKLFF. The CDR3 DNA reads TGTGCCAGCAGTGACGCGACAGGGTCGGGTGAAAAACTGTTTTTT.